This T cell receptor beta chain appears in the sequencing data of a study of PD-L1 blockade in urothelial cancer. For the study at large: Individuals in the cohort had been given 0 to 3 earlier chemotherapy regimens. Blood analysis was done at 3 weeks (second dose) and 6 weeks after treatment began. T cells numbered a median of about 140,000 in the blood samples.

Study-level findings and limits: More expansion of tumor-associated blood clones, seen at 3 weeks, marked durable-benefit patients.

Time point meaning: pretreatment peripheral blood. CDR1 is SEHNR and CDR2 is FQNEAQ in the germline V gene (reference sequence). The CDR3 extends over 15 amino acids. V lost 1 base and J 0 bases, leaving 7 bases between the germline ends. This clone is a singleton in its sample. The antigen remains undetermined. Only in-frame clones appear in the TCRdb table, and some are missing; sequencing was by immunoSEQ multiplex PCR. Here the sample spans fewer than 50,000 clones, roughly 88% being singletons. The gene calls are TRBV7-9 and TRBJ1-5, with D tentatively TRBD1 (5 bases). The source was PBMCs, collected around atezolizumab (anti-PD-L1) treatment. The clonotype was recovered from a donor aged 40 or older with urothelial cancer. The CDR3 loop is CASSLGGVSNQPQHF. The DNA for the CDR3 is TGTGCCAGCAGCTTAGGGGGGGTTAGCAATCAGCCCCAGCATTTT.